The source of this T cell receptor beta chain is a study of T-cell memory formation after mild COVID-19. Turning to this clonotype: The antigen remains undetermined.

Findings and limits, study-wide: Mostly located in CM and EM were contracting CD4+ clones, with contracting CD8+ clones located in EMRA. Detection of some responders pre-infection suggested pre-existing cross-reactive memory T cells participated.

Germline CDR1 is MNHEY and CDR2 is SVGEGT. The J segment lost 3 bases and the V segment lost 2 bases, leaving 11 bases of the junction unmatched. The length of the CDR3 is 17 residues. TCRdb used MiXCR to reprocess the 5' RACE reads, holding one entry per CDR3 protein. The data hold 250,000 to 300,000 distinct CDR3 sequences, with around 16% observed a single time. V is TRBV6-2 or TRBV6-3 and J is TRBJ2-3, with 7 positions matching TRBD1. Sequenced: PBMCs or a T cell subset sorted from them (not recorded which). This clonotype was sampled from a man aged 18 to 29 who had mild COVID-19 (a few samples of this study predate the infection). Cell type and time point are not known. CDR3 nucleotide sequence: TGTGCCAGCAGTTACACGCTACCCGGGACAGCGACAGATACGCAGTATTTT. Its translation: CASSYTLPGTATDTQYF.